This passage covers 4 T cell receptor beta chains from one sample sequenced in a study of T cell responses to AZD1222 COVID-19 vaccine. The repertoire was sequenced with immunoSEQ multiplex PCR; TCRdb's copy has only in-frame clones and lacks some. The data hold about 180,000 clones, with about 91% observed a single time. The sample in question was peripheral blood, obtained on day 0 of AZD1222 vaccination. These receptors originate from an adult in good health.

This sequence joins TRBV2 and TRBJ2-6; no clear D gene. From germline, CDR1 is SNHLY and CDR2 FYNNEI. CDR3 length equals 14 residues. V was trimmed by 2 bases and J by 1 base, leaving 3 bases between them. CDR3 sequence: CASSEPSGANVLTF. The CDR3 DNA sequence: TGTGCCAGCAGTGAACCTTCTGGGGCCAACGTCCTGACTTTC.

J is TRBJ2-1 and V is TRBV7-9; 8 bases map to TRBD1. Trimming cost V 5 bases and J 2 bases; bases outside gene matches: 8. CDR3 length equals 16 residues. The V gene's germline CDR1 is SEHNR and CDR2 FQNEAQ (reference sequence). CDR3: CASSAVGTGPYNEQFF. The CDR3 DNA reads as TGTGCCAGCAGCGCGGTTGGGACAGGTCCCTACAATGAGCAGTTCTTC.

This clone came up once. The rearrangement links TRBV2 to TRBJ1-2; no reliable D call. Deletions cut 8 bases from V and 0 bases from J, with 10 bases between. Germline V gene data show CDR1 as SNHLY and CDR2 as FYNNEI. The CDR3 spans 13 residues. CDR3 nucleotides: TGTGCCAGCTCGGGAGCACCTAACTATGGCTACACCTTC. This sequence encodes CASSGAPNYGYTF.

The chain joins TRBV2 to TRBJ1-6; TRBD1 might be the D (6 bases). Per germline, CDR1 SNHLY and CDR2 FYNNEI. This CDR3 has 16 amino acids. V was pared by 3 bases and J by 8 bases, with 17 bases between. CDR3 nucleotides: TGTGCCAGCAGTGACCAGGCAGGGGCGCGGGATTCACCCCTCCACTTT. Its translation is CASSDQAGARDSPLHF.